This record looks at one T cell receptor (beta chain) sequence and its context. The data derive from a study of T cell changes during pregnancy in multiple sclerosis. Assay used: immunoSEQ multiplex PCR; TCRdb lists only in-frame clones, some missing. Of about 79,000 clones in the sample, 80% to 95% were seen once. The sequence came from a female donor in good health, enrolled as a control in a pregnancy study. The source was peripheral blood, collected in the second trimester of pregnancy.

The chain's CDR3 is CAWSVQGNTGELFF. The CDR3 coding sequence is TGTGCCTGGAGTGTACAGGGGAACACCGGGGAGCTGTTTTTT. This chain joins TRBV30 and TRBJ2-2; a possible D gene is TRBD1 (6 bases). The CDR3 totals 14 residues. Germline CDR1 and CDR2: GTSNPN and SVGIG (reference sequence). V was trimmed by 0 bases and J by 1 base, leaving 6 bases between them.